These 8 T cell receptor beta chains were all obtained from the same sample, sequenced in a study of Ad26.COV2.S vaccination and SARS-CoV-2 variants. Using immunoSEQ multiplex PCR, the repertoire was profiled, and TCRdb retains in-frame clones only, with some absent. The repertoire holds some 290,000 clones, with around 83% as singletons. Documented treatment: about 20 received Ad26.COV2.S at low or high dose, single or two shots; five or six received placebo; per-sample allocation not given. Sampling happened 63 days after the first vaccine or placebo injection. The material sequenced was peripheral blood, taken in a trial of Ad26.COV2.S vaccine versus placebo. These receptors were taken from a person aged 18-65 years who received the Ad26.COV2.S COVID-19 vaccine or a placebo.

The chain uses TRBV24-1 and TRBJ2-7; weak D call: TRBD1 (6 bases). The length of the CDR3 is 13 residues. V dropped 10 bases and J dropped 2 bases, with 14 bases sitting between them. Looked up from germline, CDR1 is KGHDR and CDR2 is SFDVKD. CDR3 loop: CATQDSFTYEQYF. As DNA, the CDR3 is TGTGCCACTCAGGACAGTTTCACCTACGAGCAGTACTTC.

This clone was seen a single time. This chain links TRBV6-5 with TRBJ1-2; D gene ambiguous. V was clipped by 0 bases and J by 7 bases, with 6 bases between them. Germline CDR1 is MNHEY and CDR2 is SVGAGI. CDR3 size: 12 residues. CDR3 nucleotides: TGTGCCAGCAGTTACTCGAGCGGTGGCTACACCTTC. It yields the protein CASSYSSGGYTF.

The chain combines TRBV5-4 with TRBJ2-7, with D uncertain. Per the germline V gene, CDR1 is SGHNT and CDR2 is YYREEE (reference sequence). V was shortened by 1 base and J by 5 bases, with 10 bases between the two germline ends. The CDR3 has 13 residues. CDR3 coding DNA: TGTGCCAGCAGCTTGAATAAAGAGCACGAGCAGTACTTC. Translation: CASSLNKEHEQYF.

CDR3 residues: CASSNLAGDYNEQFF. The DNA of the CDR3 is TGTGCCAGCAGCAATCTAGCGGGGGACTACAATGAGCAGTTCTTC. This chain links TRBV7-2 with TRBJ2-1; the match to TRBD2 covers 10 bases. The CDR3 has 15 amino acids. Germline V CDR1 and CDR2: SGHTA, FQGNSA. V trimming: 5 bases; J trimming: 3 bases; junction bases outside the gene matches: 4.

This clone was observed once. The gene calls are TRBV6-2 or TRBV6-3 and TRBJ2-7, with D tentatively TRBD2 (5 bases). The CDR3 length is 12 residues. V was trimmed by 2 bases and J by 7 bases, leaving 9 bases between them. Germline CDR1 is MNHEY and CDR2 is SVGEGT. CDR3 in DNA: TGTGCCAGCAGTTACGGCGGCGGGGAGCAGTACTTC. As protein: CASSYGGGEQYF.

The chain combines TRBV19 with TRBJ1-1, with D maybe TRBD1 (5 bases). CDR1 and CDR2 (germline): LNHDA, SQIVND (reference sequence). V lost 6 bases, J lost 6 bases, and 11 bases lay in between. The CDR3 is 12 amino acids. CDR3 in amino acids: CASRFLGAEAFF. CDR3 sequence (DNA): TGTGCCAGTAGGTTTTTGGGGGCTGAAGCTTTCTTT.

The chain has TRBV9 and TRBJ1-1; D is ambiguous. Germline assignment: CDR1 SGDLS and CDR2 YYNGEE. The CDR3 covers 13 residues. The V end lost 5 bases, the J end lost 4 bases, and 12 bases lay between the germline ends. CDR3 in amino acids: CASRGTAGTEAFF. CDR3 nucleotides: TGTGCCAGCAGAGGTACAGCGGGCACTGAAGCTTTCTTT. The variable domain in full, with the rest retrieved from reference TRBV9 and TRBJ1-1, is DSGVTQTPKHLITATGQRVTLRCSPRSGDLSVYWYQQSLDQGLQFLIQYYNGEERAKGNILERFSAQQFPDLHSELNLSSLELGDSALYFCASRGTAGTEAFFGQGTRLTVV.

Details on this clone: Other DNA sequences in the sample encode the same CDR3. J is TRBJ1-6 and V is TRBV18; D may be TRBD1 (6 bases). The CDR3 runs to 14 residues. CDR1 is KGHSH, CDR2 LQKENI, per germline. V lost 3 bases to trimming and J lost 4 bases, with 7 bases between them. CDR3 amino acids: CASSPGQYNSPLHF. CDR3 nucleotides: TGTGCCAGCTCACCCGGACAGTATAATTCACCCCTCCACTTT.